Listed below are T cell receptor beta chains from one sample, sequenced in a study of blood T cell repertoires in COVID-19. TCRdb's table, derived via immunoSEQ multiplex PCR, lists solely in-frame clones and lacks some. The table records about 270,000 clones, approximately 77% of them present only once. Source material: peripheral blood. These receptors came from a woman under 30 with acute or convalescent COVID-19. The CDR3 runs from the conserved cysteine through the conserved F or W. A D gene is named only where the DNA matches it firmly. Expanded clones are given a class, and other clones once, few, many or no size at all.

clone_size	j_call	v_call	d_call	cdr3_nt	cdr3_aa
few	TRBJ1-3	TRBV19	-	TGTGCCACCGCGACGGGACTTTTGTCTGGAAACACCATATATTTT	CATATGLLSGNTIYF
-	TRBJ2-2	TRBV4-2	-	TGTGCCAGCAGCCAAGATGGCTGGAACACCGGGGAGCTGTTTTTT	CASSQDGWNTGELFF
-	TRBJ1-2	TRBV10-3	TRBD1	TGTGCCAGCCGGGGACAGGGATCACTAAACTATGGCTACACCTTC	CASRGQGSLNYGYTF
-	TRBJ1-1	TRBV18	TRBD1	TGTGCCAGCTCCCGCGAAGGGGGCTGGAGGACTGAAGCTTTCTTT	CASSREGGWRTEAFF
-	TRBJ2-7	TRBV27	TRBD2	TGTGCCAGCCGACTAGCGGGATACTCCTACGAGCAGTACTTC	CASRLAGYSYEQYF
-	TRBJ2-3	TRBV6-2/TRBV6-3	-	TGTGCCAGCAGTTACGGGGCAGGGGACCCAGATACGCAGTATTTT	CASSYGAGDPDTQYF
-	TRBJ2-1	TRBV28	TRBD2	TGTGCCAGCAGTCCCCTAGCGGGACGTAGTTCCTACAATGAGCAGTTCTTC	CASSPLAGRSSYNEQFF
-	TRBJ2-1	TRBV30	TRBD2	TGTGCCTGGAGTGGATCCCTAGCGGGAGGGCGCATGGTCTTC	CAWSGSLAGGRMVF
-	TRBJ2-3	TRBV6-2/TRBV6-3	-	TGTGCCAGCAGTTTGGCCAGTACCACAGATACGCAGTATTTT	CASSLASTTDTQYF
-	TRBJ2-7	TRBV27	TRBD2	TGTGCCAGCAGGAGGACTAGAAACTCCTACGAGCAGTACTTC	CASRRTRNSYEQYF
few	TRBJ2-5	TRBV10-2	-	TGCGCCAGTTTCCCCACGGGGGGCGAAGAGACCCAGTACTTC	CASFPTGGEETQYF
-	TRBJ2-1	TRBV6-1	-	TGTGCCAGCAGTCTAACGGTCAACAATGAGCAGTTCTTC	CASSLTVNNEQFF
few	TRBJ2-7	TRBV3-1/TRBV3-2	-	TGTGCCAGCAGCCCCAAACCGGGACATGACCGCTACGAGCAGTACTTC	CASSPKPGHDRYEQYF
-	TRBJ1-4	TRBV5-5	TRBD1	TGTGCCAGCAGCCTGGGACAGGGCGCAACTAATGAAAAACTGTTTTTT	CASSLGQGATNEKLFF
few	TRBJ2-2	TRBV5-1	TRBD2	TGCGCCAGCAGCCCCAGAGCGGGAGTTAACACCGGGGAGCTGTTTTTT	CASSPRAGVNTGELFF
-	TRBJ1-4	TRBV28	-	TGTGCCAGCATGGAGGGCTCTGCAACTAATGAAAAACTGTTTTTT	CASMEGSATNEKLFF
-	TRBJ1-6	TRBV15	-	TGTGCCACCAGCAGAGAAGGGCAGGGCTATTCACCCCTCCACTTT	CATSREGQGYSPLHF
-	TRBJ1-1	TRBV6-6	-	TGTGCCAGCAGTTACCCGGGACATATGAACACTGAAGCTTTCTTT	CASSYPGHMNTEAFF
-	TRBJ2-1	TRBV5-1	TRBD2	TGCGCCAGCAGCTTGAGTGCGGGGGGTAGTAATGAGCAGTTCTTC	CASSLSAGGSNEQFF
-	TRBJ2-7	TRBV6-2/TRBV6-3	-	TGTGCCAGCAGTACCTACTCCTACGAGCAGTACTTC	CASSTYSYEQYF
-	TRBJ2-2	TRBV6-5	-	TGTGCCAGCAGTTACTCGGGGCGAACCGGGGAGCTGTTTTTT	CASSYSGRTGELFF
-	TRBJ2-5	TRBV7-2	-	TGTGCCAGCAGCGCAAATCAGGGGAATGGAGAGACCCAGTACTTC	CASSANQGNGETQYF
-	TRBJ2-2	TRBV19	TRBD1	TGTGCCAGTAGCCAACGACAGGGGGCGCGGAGCGGGGAGCTGTTTTTT	CASSQRQGARSGELFF
many	TRBJ1-1	TRBV11-2	TRBD1	TGTGCCAGCAGCTTGATGCAGGGGGTTGGAGCTTTCTTT	CASSLMQGVGAFF
-	TRBJ1-3	TRBV6-1	-	TGTGCCAGCAGTGAGGAGAGAGGCTCTGGAAACACCATATATTTT	CASSEERGSGNTIYF
-	TRBJ2-1	TRBV5-1	-	TGCGCCAGCAGCTTGGTTAGCCGCGACAATGAGCAGTTCTTC	CASSLVSRDNEQFF
-	TRBJ1-5	TRBV28	TRBD1	TGTGCCAGCAGTTTTGTCCCCCGGGACAGATATCAGCCCCAGCATTTT	CASSFVPRDRYQPQHF
-	TRBJ2-7	TRBV25-1	TRBD1	TGTGCCAGCAGTGAATTAGTGCGGGACAGGGTTCGCGACGAGCAGTACTTC	CASSELVRDRVRDEQYF
-	TRBJ2-2	TRBV5-1	TRBD1	TGCGCCAGCAGCTTGGATAACAGGGGCCAGAACACCGGGGAGCTGTTTTTT	CASSLDNRGQNTGELFF
few	TRBJ2-1	TRBV6-5	TRBD2	TGTGCCAGCAGACTTTATAGCGGGCTAGCCAATGAGCAGTTCTTC	CASRLYSGLANEQFF
-	TRBJ2-5	TRBV13	-	TGTGCCAGCAGCCCCCGCGCGGGGGCGAAAGAGACCCAGTACTTC	CASSPRAGAKETQYF
-	TRBJ1-5	TRBV3-1/TRBV3-2	-	TGTGCCAGCAGCCACGGTATTCAGCCCCAGCATTTT	CASSHGIQPQHF
few	TRBJ2-3	TRBV7-2	TRBD2	TGTGCCAGCACTCGACCGGGAGGAAGCACAGATACGCAGTATTTT	CASTRPGGSTDTQYF
once	TRBJ1-5	TRBV20-1	-	TGCAGTGCTAGTAACAGGTTTAGTAATCAGCCCCAGCATTTT	CSASNRFSNQPQHF
-	TRBJ2-7	TRBV28	TRBD2	TGTGCCAGCAGTTTATTGGGACTAGCGGGCCCCTACGAGCAGTACTTC	CASSLLGLAGPYEQYF
-	TRBJ2-1	TRBV23-1	TRBD2	TGCGCCAGCAGTCATGTCGCGGGAGACAATGAGCAGTTCTTC	CASSHVAGDNEQFF